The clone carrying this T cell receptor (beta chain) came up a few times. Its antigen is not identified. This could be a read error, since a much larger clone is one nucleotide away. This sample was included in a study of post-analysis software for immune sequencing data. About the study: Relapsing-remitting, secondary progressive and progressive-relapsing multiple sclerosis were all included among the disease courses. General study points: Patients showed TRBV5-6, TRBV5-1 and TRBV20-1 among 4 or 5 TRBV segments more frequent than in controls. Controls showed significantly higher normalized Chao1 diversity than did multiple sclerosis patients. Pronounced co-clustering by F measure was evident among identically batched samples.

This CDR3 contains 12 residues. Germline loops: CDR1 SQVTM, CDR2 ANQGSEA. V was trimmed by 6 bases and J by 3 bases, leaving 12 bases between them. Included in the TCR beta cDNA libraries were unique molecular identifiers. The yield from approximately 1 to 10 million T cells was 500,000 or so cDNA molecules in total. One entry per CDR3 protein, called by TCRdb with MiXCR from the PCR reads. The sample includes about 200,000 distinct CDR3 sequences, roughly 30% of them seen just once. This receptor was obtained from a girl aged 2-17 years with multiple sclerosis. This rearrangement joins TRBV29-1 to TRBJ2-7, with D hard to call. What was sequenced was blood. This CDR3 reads CSVGYGRYEQYF. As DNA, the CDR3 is TGCAGCGTCGGATACGGTCGCTACGAGCAGTACTTC.